This is a list of T cell receptor beta chains from one sample in a study of T cells after yellow fever vaccination. TCRdb called the 5' RACE reads again in MiXCR, with one record for every CDR3 protein. The sample has some 320,000 distinct CDR3 sequences; 4.1% are singletons. The specimen comprised PBMCs, sampled 5 days after the yellow fever booster vaccination. The receptors originated from a man in his late teens or twenties who received the YFV17D yellow fever vaccine. CDR3s include the opening cysteine and the closing phenylalanine or tryptophan. The D gene is left open where the match is weak. The listing skips clone size in some rows; elsewhere it reads once, few, many or a size class.

cdr3_nt	cdr3_aa	v_call	j_call	d_call	clone_size
TGCGCCAGTCGCCAGACAGGGAGCCACGAGCAGTACTTC	CASRQTGSHEQYF	TRBV5-1	TRBJ2-7	TRBD1	many
TGTGCCAGCAGCTTCGGACTAGCGGGGGCAAGCTCCTACAATGAGCAGTTCTTC	CASSFGLAGASSYNEQFF	TRBV7-6	TRBJ2-1	TRBD2	few
TGCGCCAGCAGCTTGGGACCAGGGGGCTCTTCTAACTATGGCTACACCTTC	CASSLGPGGSSNYGYTF	TRBV5-1	TRBJ1-2	TRBD1	few
TGTGCCAGCAGCCAAGATGTCGGAAGGGACTCCTACGAGCAGTACTTC	CASSQDVGRDSYEQYF	TRBV4-2	TRBJ2-7	-	-
TGTGCCACACGACTATTATTGGGACAGGGCGTCGGGGAGCTGTTTTTT	CATRLLLGQGVGELFF	TRBV7-2	TRBJ2-2	TRBD1	few
TGTGCCAGCAGCTTAAATTTGGGGGTCAATCAGCCCCAGCATTTT	CASSLNLGVNQPQHF	TRBV7-2	TRBJ1-5	-	-
TGCGCCAGCAGCCCGGGGGGACAGAGCTACAATGAGCAGTTCTTC	CASSPGGQSYNEQFF	TRBV5-1	TRBJ2-1	-	many
TGTGCCACCACCGAAGGGGGCTACAATTCACCCCTCCACTTT	CATTEGGYNSPLHF	TRBV24-1	TRBJ1-6	TRBD1	many
TGCGCCAGCAGCACGGACGGTGGGGGCAATGAGCAGTTCTTC	CASSTDGGGNEQFF	TRBV5-1	TRBJ2-1	-	many
TGTGCCAGCAGTCCATCCGAGGCAGGGGGAGGGGAGACCCAGTACTTC	CASSPSEAGGGETQYF	TRBV25-1	TRBJ2-5	-	many
TGTGCCAGCAGCCCCGGACAGGGCTCCCCGCCCCAGCATTTT	CASSPGQGSPPQHF	TRBV7-2	TRBJ1-5	TRBD1	few
TGTGCCAGCAGCCTCGAGTTGGGCAATCAGCCCCAGCATTTT	CASSLELGNQPQHF	TRBV12-3/TRBV12-4	TRBJ1-5	-	-
TGTGCCATCAGTGATACAGAGAGTAATGAAAAACTGTTTTTT	CAISDTESNEKLFF	TRBV10-3	TRBJ1-4	-	-
TGCGCCAGCAGTCTTCAGACTAGCGGCACAGATACGCAGTATTTT	CASSLQTSGTDTQYF	TRBV5-1	TRBJ2-3	TRBD2	few
TGCGCCAGCAGCTTGGCTTCAAGGGAGACCCAGTACTTC	CASSLASRETQYF	TRBV5-1	TRBJ2-5	-	-
TGTGCCAGCAGTTTGCTTGGACCACAGGGGTTGTCGGGGGAGCAGTACTTC	CASSLLGPQGLSGEQYF	TRBV6-5	TRBJ2-7	TRBD1	few
TGTGCCAGCAGTTTTAACGCGGGGGAGCGCCAGTACTTC	CASSFNAGERQYF	TRBV12-3/TRBV12-4	TRBJ2-4	TRBD2	many
TGTGCCAGCAGTTTATCGGGCCCAGGTTCACCCCTCCACTTT	CASSLSGPGSPLHF	TRBV27	TRBJ1-6	-	many
TGTGCCAGCAGCCCCGGACAGGGCGACGAGCAGTACTTC	CASSPGQGDEQYF	TRBV11-2	TRBJ2-7	TRBD1	-
TGCGCCAGCACCAAAAATTCGGGGGGCTATGGCTACACCTTC	CASTKNSGGYGYTF	TRBV4-3	TRBJ1-2	-	few
TGTGCCATCAGTGAGATACCGGGGGCGGGTGGAGGCACAGATACGCAGTATTTT	CAISEIPGAGGGTDTQYF	TRBV10-3	TRBJ2-3	-	few
TGTGCCAGCAGCCAAGACACCAAGTGGGCCTACGAGCAGTACTTC	CASSQDTKWAYEQYF	TRBV4-2	TRBJ2-7	-	few
TGTGCCAGTACACAGGGATATAGCAATCAGCCCCAGCATTTT	CASTQGYSNQPQHF	TRBV19	TRBJ1-5	-	many
TGTGCCAGCACCCGCCTAGCCAAAAACATTCAGTACTTC	CASTRLAKNIQYF	TRBV7-9	TRBJ2-4	-	many
TGTGCCAGCAGACCCTGGGGCAGCTCCTACGAGCAGTACTTC	CASRPWGSSYEQYF	TRBV27	TRBJ2-7	-	-
TGTGCCAGCAGTTCAAGACAGGGGTGGAATACGCAGTATTTT	CASSSRQGWNTQYF	TRBV5-4	TRBJ2-3	TRBD1	once
TGTGCCAGCTCACCCCGGACGGAAGCCTACGAGCAGTACTTC	CASSPRTEAYEQYF	TRBV18	TRBJ2-7	-	-
TGTGCCAGCAGCTTCGGGACAGGGGAGTATGGCTACACCTTC	CASSFGTGEYGYTF	TRBV7-8	TRBJ1-2	TRBD1	few
TGTGCCAGCAGCCGCGTCGCGGGCATTGAAGCTTTCTTT	CASSRVAGIEAFF	TRBV7-3	TRBJ1-1	-	few
TGTGCCATTTCCAGCGCCACAGATACGCAGTATTTT	CAISSATDTQYF	TRBV10-3	TRBJ2-3	-	few
TGTGCCAGCAGTCTTAGGGAGATGGCATCAGAGACCCAGTACTTC	CASSLREMASETQYF	TRBV6-5	TRBJ2-5	-	many
TGTGCCAGCAGTGAAATGGACAGCGAGACGGGTCAGCCCCAGCATTTT	CASSEMDSETGQPQHF	TRBV25-1	TRBJ1-5	-	many
TGTGCCAGCAGCTTAGTTTCTGGTGGAGATGGCTACACCTTC	CASSLVSGGDGYTF	TRBV7-2	TRBJ1-2	-	many
TGTGCCAGCAGCGGCTGGGACAGGGTGGGGAACACTGAAGCTTTCTTT	CASSGWDRVGNTEAFF	TRBV7-2	TRBJ1-1	TRBD1	many
TGTGCCAGCAGCGTAGAAGGGACTAGCGGGGGATACGAGCAGTACTTC	CASSVEGTSGGYEQYF	TRBV9	TRBJ2-7	TRBD2	few
TGTGCCAGCAGCTGGGGGGTGGGTGGTCAGCCCCAGCATTTT	CASSWGVGGQPQHF	TRBV11-2	TRBJ1-5	-	many
TGTGCCAGCAGTTTATTCAACCCCGGGGCCAACGTCCTGACTTTC	CASSLFNPGANVLTF	TRBV12-3/TRBV12-4	TRBJ2-6	-	many
TGTGCCAGCAGCTACCCCGGGACGAACAATGAGCAGTTCTTC	CASSYPGTNNEQFF	TRBV7-2	TRBJ2-1	-	many
TGTGCCAGCAGTTACTCCGGCTCCCACTTAGCTAACTATGGCTACACCTTC	CASSYSGSHLANYGYTF	TRBV6-5	TRBJ1-2	-	few
TGTGCCAGCAGCTTGGGGCCCGGCGTAGCGCCGGGCACAGATACGCAGTATTTT	CASSLGPGVAPGTDTQYF	TRBV5-4	TRBJ2-3	-	-
TGCGCCAGCAGCACCCGGACAGGGGACTACGAGCAGTACTTC	CASSTRTGDYEQYF	TRBV4-1	TRBJ2-7	TRBD1	few
TGTGCCAGCAGCGACGGGACCTACAATGAGCAGTTCTTC	CASSDGTYNEQFF	TRBV11-2	TRBJ2-1	-	-